The 29 T cell receptor beta chains given below trace back to one sample, sequenced in a study of CD8 T cells in ankylosing spondylitis. TCRdb analysed the 5' RACE reads with MiXCR anew, one entry per CDR3 protein. This sample has 200,000 to 300,000 distinct CDR3 sequences, with 8.6% found just once. Sequenced: blood, either unsorted or a sorted T cell fraction (not recorded which). These receptors were collected from a male donor with ankylosing spondylitis or in good health (not recorded which).

This clonotype has ten or more counts. V is TRBV20-1 and J is TRBJ2-1; D might be TRBD2 (6 bases). V shed 0 bases and J shed 1 base, with 13 bases lying between them. The CDR3 length is 16 residues. The V gene's germline CDR1 is DFQATT and CDR2 SNEGSKA (reference sequence). CDR3 sequence: CSARDKGGGSYNEQFF. The CDR3 nucleotides are TGCAGTGCTAGAGATAAGGGAGGCGGTTCCTACAATGAGCAGTTCTTC.

At least ten counts were recorded for this clonotype. The rearrangement joins TRBV9 to TRBJ1-4; TRBD1 aligns across 7 bases. J gave up 6 bases and V 4 bases, and 9 bases lay outside the gene matches. Germline CDR1 and CDR2: SGDLS and YYNGEE. CDR3 length: 15 residues. In nucleotides, the CDR3 is TGTGCCAGCAGCCCAGGGGGAGGCCCCTATGAAAAACTGTTTTTT. This sequence encodes CASSPGGGPYEKLFF.

Many counts were recorded for this clonotype. The V call is TRBV7-6, the J call TRBJ1-1; weak D call: TRBD1 (5 bases). This CDR3 is 18 amino acids long. Germline CDR1 is SGHVS and CDR2 is FNYEAQ. Trimming took off 2 bases at V and 1 base at J, with 20 bases between the two ends. This chain's CDR3 is CASSLRMADSGPNTEAFF. The DNA of the CDR3 is TGTGCCAGCAGCTTAAGAATGGCCGATTCAGGGCCGAACACTGAAGCTTTCTTT.

This clonotype occurred many times. The chain has TRBV6-2 or TRBV6-3 and TRBJ2-3, with D possibly called TRBD1 or TRBD2 (6 bases each). This CDR3 region has 15 residues. Trimming left V 1 base short and J 3 bases short, with 11 bases between. CDR1 and CDR2 (germline): MNHEY, SVGEGT. CDR3 nucleotides: TGTGCCAGCAGTTACTTCCAGGGGAGGACAGATACGCAGTATTTT. Translated, it gives CASSYFQGRTDTQYF.

In DNA form, the CDR3 reads TGTGCCAGTAGTCTAACTCGGGGGGCCTATGGCTACACCTTC. Translation gives CASSLTRGAYGYTF. V and J are TRBV19 and TRBJ1-2, with D possibly being TRBD1 (6 bases). Germline lookup yields CDR1 LNHDA and CDR2 SQIVND (reference sequence). This CDR3 is 14 amino acids long. V lost 5 bases and J lost 4, with 14 bases in between.

A word on this clonotype: An end of the junction differs from the germline gene, which may be a read error. The chain combines TRBV30 with TRBJ1-2; no clear D. This CDR3 region has 13 residues. Per germline, CDR1 GTSNPN and CDR2 SVGIG (reference sequence). The CDR3 nucleotides are TGTGCCTGGAGTGTTTCCGGGCTTGGGAGCTACCCCTTC. Translated: CAWSVSGLGSYPF.

There are many counts of this clonotype. The chain couples TRBV28 to TRBJ2-5; D assignment may be TRBD1 or TRBD2 (5 bases each). The CDR3 has 15 residues. V shed 5 bases and J shed 2 bases, with 15 bases lying between them. Germline CDR1 is MDHEN and CDR2 is SYDVKM. This CDR3 reads CASSNPGTGQETQYF. In DNA form, the CDR3 reads TGTGCCAGCAGTAACCCCGGGACCGGACAAGAGACCCAGTACTTC.

This clonotype was picked up many times. V gene TRBV20-1 combines with J gene TRBJ2-1, with D maybe TRBD1 (5 bases). The CDR3 consists of 14 residues. The germline V gene has CDR1 DFQATT and CDR2 SNEGSKA (reference sequence). With 3 bases removed from V and 7 bases from J, the gap between germline ends came to 16 bases. The CDR3 DNA is TGCAGTGCTAGCCTCCACCAGGGTATGAATGAGCAGTTCTTC. Protein: CSASLHQGMNEQFF.

This clonotype has ten or more counts. The chain is built from TRBV7-2 and TRBJ1-5; D not resolved. V lost 4 bases and J lost 5, with 12 bases in between. CDR1 and CDR2 (germline): SGHTA, FQGNSA. The CDR3 totals 14 residues. CDR3 region: CASSSLYGDQPQHF. The CDR3 nucleotides are TGTGCCAGCAGCTCGCTTTATGGGGATCAGCCCCAGCATTTT.

This clonotype was recorded at least ten times. The J gene is TRBJ1-2, the V gene TRBV5-1; possibly TRBD1 for D (5 bases). The CDR3 contains 16 residues. Germline V lookup: CDR1 SGHRS, CDR2 YFSETQ. V lost 2 bases to trimming and J lost 6 bases, with 20 bases between them. Written as DNA, the CDR3 is TGCGCCAGCAGCTTAACTCCGGGACGCCGGGGAGATGGCTACACCTTC. It codes for CASSLTPGRRGDGYTF.

This clonotype was counted at least ten times. The chain links TRBV4-1 to TRBJ2-1; TRBD2 matches 8 bases. Germline CDR1 MGHRA, CDR2 YSYEKL. CDR3 length equals 14 residues. The V gene end was trimmed by 4 bases and the J gene end by 9 bases; junction bases not matched to a gene: 8. CDR3 protein: CASSPGLAIGEQFF. CDR3 nucleotide sequence: TGCGCCAGCAGCCCCGGACTAGCTATAGGTGAGCAGTTCTTC.

As for this clonotype: Being one base from a much bigger clone, this may be a read error. The chain couples TRBV12-3 or TRBV12-4 to TRBJ2-3, with TRBD2 matching over 11 bases. V was clipped by 5 bases and J by 4 bases; unmatched bases: 2. This CDR3 contains 14 residues. The DNA of the CDR3 is TGTGCCAGCAGTGCTAGCGGGGGGTCAGATACGCAGTATTTT. Encoded protein: CASSASGGSDTQYF.

This clonotype was detected ten times or more. The rearrangement uses TRBV7-9 and TRBJ2-2; TRBD2 might be the D (6 bases). Germline V gene sequence: CDR1 SEHNR, CDR2 FQNEAQ (reference sequence). CDR3 size: 16 residues. Trimming left V 4 bases short and J 0 bases short, with 12 bases between. The CDR3 nucleotides are TGTGCCAGCAGCTCGGCGGGACGTTCGAACACCGGGGAGCTGTTTTTT. Residues: CASSSAGRSNTGELFF.

This clonotype was detected many times. The rearrangement joins TRBV4-3 to TRBJ1-5; no firm D call. From germline, CDR1 is LGHNA and CDR2 YSLEER. The CDR3 consists of 16 residues. V dropped 0 bases and J dropped 3 bases, with 12 bases sitting between them. DNA of the CDR3: TGCGCCAGCAGCCAAGATCGGAGAGCGCCCAATCAGCCCCAGCATTTT. Its protein product is CASSQDRRAPNQPQHF.

There are many counts of this clonotype. This CDR3 is CSASRGIEQYF. CDR3 bases: TGCAGTGCTAGCAGGGGCATCGAGCAGTACTTC. The V call is TRBV20-1, the J call TRBJ2-7; weak D call: TRBD1 (6 bases). Looked up from germline, CDR1 is DFQATT and CDR2 is SNEGSKA (reference sequence). The germline V and J ends were trimmed by 3 bases and 6 bases, with 9 bases remaining between them. The CDR3 covers 11 residues.

This clonotype was counted many times. This chain links TRBV5-5 with TRBJ1-2; a possible D gene is TRBD1 (5 bases). The germline V and J ends were trimmed by 5 bases and 6 bases, with 14 bases remaining between them. Germline assignment: CDR1 SGHKS and CDR2 YYEKEE (reference sequence). This CDR3 spans 13 amino acids. DNA of the CDR3: TGTGCCAGCAGACGAGGGACCGCTGATGGCTACACCTTC. Amino acid sequence: CASRRGTADGYTF.

V and J are TRBV12-3 or TRBV12-4 and TRBJ2-2; 9 nucleotides match TRBD1. V gave up 6 bases and J gave up 1 base; unmatched junction bases: 6. The CDR3 consists of 16 residues. This chain's CDR3 is CASRPDRGGNTGELFF. The DNA for the CDR3 is TGTGCCAGCAGACCCGACAGGGGGGGGAACACCGGGGAGCTGTTTTTT.

This clonotype came up many times. This chain joins TRBV7-2 and TRBJ1-2, with 8 bases that match TRBD1. CDR3 length: 16 residues. Germline V gives CDR1 SGHTA, CDR2 FQGNSA. V shed 2 bases, J shed 7 bases, and the junction held 12 bases outside the gene matches. The DNA of the CDR3 is TGTGCCAGCAGCTTATCTATTCCGGGACAGGATCGTGGCTACACCTTC. Translating it yields CASSLSIPGQDRGYTF.

This clonotype occurred many times. The chain has TRBV6-2 or TRBV6-3 and TRBJ2-7; no clear D gene. This CDR3 is 14 amino acids long. Trimming shortened V by 7 bases and J by 3 bases, and 16 bases separated the two germline ends. The germline V gene has CDR1 MNHEY and CDR2 SVGEGT. In nucleotides, the CDR3 is TGTGCCAGCAACCCCGCGGCCGTTCTCTACGAGCAGTACTTC. Encoded protein: CASNPAAVLYEQYF.

This clonotype was picked up many times. The genes are TRBV5-1 and TRBJ2-6; D is unclear. V was cut by 5 bases and J by 4 bases, with 10 bases left in between. The CDR3 has 14 residues. Germline V gene lookup returns CDR1 SGHRS and CDR2 YFSETQ. CDR3: CASRAQAGANVLTF. The CDR3 DNA reads TGCGCCAGCAGGGCCCAAGCGGGGGCCAACGTCCTGACTTTC.

To note about this clonotype: A junction end diverges from the germline sequence, so it may reflect a read error. V gene TRBV7-3 combines with J gene TRBJ2-1; D unresolved. Germline CDR1 reads SGHTA; CDR2 reads FQGTGA. There are 14 residues in the CDR3. The CDR3 bases are TGTGTCAGCAGCTTGGGCGGATCCTACAATGAGCAGTTCTTC. Translating it yields CVSSLGGSYNEQFF.

Ten or more counts support this clonotype. The chain uses TRBV20-1 and TRBJ2-1, with TRBD2 matching 7 bases. Germline values: CDR1 DFQATT, CDR2 SNEGSKA (reference sequence). Germline trimming cut 6 bases from V and 4 bases from J; bases unmatched to any gene: 9. This CDR3 contains 14 residues. The CDR3 DNA is TGCAGTGCCTCAGCGGGGCCCACGTACAATGAGCAGTTCTTC. Protein: CSASAGPTYNEQFF.

This clonotype was detected a few times. The V call is TRBV11-2, the J call TRBJ2-7; tentatively, D is TRBD1 or TRBD2 (6 bases each). Germline CDR1 is SGHAT and CDR2 is FQNNGV. Trimming cost V 1 base and J 2 bases, with 12 bases left between them. This CDR3 has 15 residues. The CDR3 spells CASSLGDGGTYEQYF. CDR3 bases: TGTGCCAGCAGCTTAGGTGACGGGGGCACCTACGAGCAGTACTTC.

This clonotype appeared many times. V is TRBV20-1 and J is TRBJ1-2, with D possibly matching TRBD1 (6 bases). Germline CDR1 reads DFQATT; CDR2 reads SNEGSKA (reference sequence). Deletions cut 0 bases from V and 8 bases from J, with 22 bases between. The CDR3 loop spans 16 amino acids. The CDR3 loop is CSARDLRSGDYHGYTF. In DNA form, the CDR3 reads TGCAGTGCTAGAGATCTCCGGTCAGGGGATTATCACGGCTACACCTTC.

This clonotype was observed at least ten times. The chain couples TRBV6-1 to TRBJ2-7; 9 bases agree with TRBD1. The V and J ends lost 7 bases and 5 bases, in that order; junction bases with no gene match: 9. CDR3 length: 14 residues. Germline V gene sequence: CDR1 MNHNS, CDR2 SASEGT. The CDR3 spells CASTRDRVAHEQYF. CDR3 DNA sequence: TGTGCCAGCACCCGGGACAGGGTGGCCCACGAGCAGTACTTC.

In this sample, this clonotype turned up many times. V gene TRBV20-1 combines with J gene TRBJ2-5; 9 bases map to TRBD2. Trimming removed 3 bases from V and 1 base from J; junction bases left unmatched: 3. The CDR3 consists of 14 residues. Germline V lookup: CDR1 DFQATT, CDR2 SNEGSKA (reference sequence). CDR3 nucleotide sequence: TGCAGTGCTAGCCGCGGGAGGGCCCAAGAGACCCAGTACTTC. As protein: CSASRGRAQETQYF.

This clonotype appeared many times. The rearrangement joins TRBV19 to TRBJ1-1, with unresolved D. Between the trimmed V and J ends, which lost 5 bases and 4 bases, there was a span of 14 bases. The CDR3 covers 14 residues. Germline V gene sequence: CDR1 LNHDA, CDR2 SQIVND (reference sequence). This chain's CDR3 is CASSSWALGTEAFF. The CDR3 DNA reads as TGTGCCAGTAGTTCCTGGGCGTTGGGCACTGAAGCTTTCTTT.

This clonotype was counted ten times or more. The V gene is TRBV24-1, the J gene TRBJ2-1; possibly TRBD2 for D (7 bases). V lost 12 bases, J lost 4 bases, and 18 bases lay in between. CDR3 length: 14 amino acids. Germline loops: CDR1 KGHDR, CDR2 SFDVKD. CDR3 DNA: TGTGCCTCTGGGGGGGCGGGCCTTTACAATGAGCAGTTCTTC. The encoded protein is CASGGAGLYNEQFF.

Many counts were recorded for this clonotype. The chain has TRBV7-2 and TRBJ2-7, with D unresolved. The CDR3 is made up of 13 amino acids. Germline assignment: CDR1 SGHTA and CDR2 FQGNSA. Trimming removed 0 bases at V and 0 bases at J, with 3 bases between. CDR3 protein: CASSLALSYEQYF. DNA of the CDR3: TGTGCCAGCAGCTTAGCCCTCTCCTACGAGCAGTACTTC.